One sample yielded the 2 T cell receptor beta chains listed below, sequenced in a study of T cell changes during pregnancy in multiple sclerosis. Only in-frame clones appear in the TCRdb table, and some are missing; sequencing was by immunoSEQ multiplex PCR. The sample records tens of thousands of clones, about nine tenths being singletons. The sequences come from CD4+ T cells from peripheral blood mononuclear cells, collected in the third trimester of pregnancy. The receptors originated from a female donor with multiple sclerosis, enrolled in a pregnancy study.

The chain joins TRBV6-7 to TRBJ1-4; TRBD1 agrees at 9 bases. TRBV6-7 carries the ORF label, with uncertain function. Trimming at V came to 11 bases and at J to 0 bases, leaving 1 base not matched to a gene. The CDR3 contains 13 residues. The CDR3 protein is CARQGATNEKLFF. The CDR3 DNA reads TGTGCCCGACAGGGGGCAACTAATGAAAAACTGTTTTTT.

V and J are TRBV6-5 and TRBJ1-3, with D unresolved. The germline gives CDR1 MNHEY, CDR2 SVGAGI. CDR3 length: 15 amino acids. Trimming took 7 bases from V and 0 from J, leaving 13 bases between them. The CDR3 sequence is CASIDDIRSGNTIYF. CDR3 DNA sequence: TGTGCCAGCATCGACGACATACGCTCTGGAAACACCATATATTTT.